This TCR beta chain was recorded in a study of T cells in Graves' hyperthyroidism and ophthalmopathy. The wider study: Blood from the periphery was taken at initial diagnosis, before any treatment. Study-wide findings and caveats: Using 13 V-J features, a model discriminated ophthalmopathy from stable hyperthyroidism.

The TCR beta CDR3 regions underwent amplification using RNA transcripts as the source. During a first-round RT-PCR of the TCR CDR3, the HTBI primer set was used. TCRdb used MiXCR to reprocess the multiplex PCR reads, holding one entry per CDR3 protein. Seen here are 300,000 or so distinct CDR3 sequences, 15% to 20% observed once, and the top ten hold about 53%. This clonotype was detected only a few times. Its matching antigen is unknown. On the basis of clinical symptoms, serum thyroxine and TRAb, thyroid ultrasound and orbital computed tomography, diagnoses were made. The sequencing input was blood. The receptor comes from a woman between 45 and 65 years old with Graves' hyperthyroidism.

The CDR3 region is CASSLWVGDSPQFF. CDR3 in DNA: TGTGCCAGCAGTTTATGGGTGGGGGACAGCCCGCAGTTCTTC. The V and J genes are TRBV12-3 or TRBV12-4 and TRBJ2-1, with TRBD1 identical over 7 bases. Unmatched junction bases numbered 10, after V lost 2 bases and J lost 12 bases. The CDR3 runs 14 residues.